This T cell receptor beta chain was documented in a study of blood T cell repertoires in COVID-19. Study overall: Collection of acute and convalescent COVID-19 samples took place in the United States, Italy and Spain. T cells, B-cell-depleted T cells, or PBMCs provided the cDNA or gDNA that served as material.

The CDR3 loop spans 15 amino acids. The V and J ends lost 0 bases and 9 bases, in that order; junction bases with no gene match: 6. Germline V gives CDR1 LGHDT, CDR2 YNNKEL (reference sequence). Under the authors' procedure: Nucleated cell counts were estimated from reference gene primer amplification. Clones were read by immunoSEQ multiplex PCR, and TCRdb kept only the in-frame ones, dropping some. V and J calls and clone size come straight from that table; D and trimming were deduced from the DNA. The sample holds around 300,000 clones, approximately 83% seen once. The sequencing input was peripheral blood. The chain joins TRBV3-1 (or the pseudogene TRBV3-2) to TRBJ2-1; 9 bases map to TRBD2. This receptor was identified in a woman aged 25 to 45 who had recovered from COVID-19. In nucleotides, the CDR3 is TGTGCCAGCAGCCAAGATCAGGGGACTAGCATTGAGCAGTTCTTC. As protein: CASSQDQGTSIEQFF.